The 25 T cell receptor beta chains in this list originate from one sample, sequenced in a study of human T cells and chemical hapten exposure. TCRdb re-called the RACE reads with MiXCR, one entry per CDR3 protein. Of approximately 370,000 distinct CDR3 sequences in the sample, 5.5% were seen once. Time point defined: pre-sensitization, week 0. Treatment in this sample: therapeutic diphenylcyclopropenone sensitization with weekly scalp DPC. The material was whole blood, obtained in connection with sensitization to the hapten diphenylcyclopropenone (DPC). Every receptor here comes from a woman between 18 and 30 years old with alopecia areata. Some clones in this sample may be carry-over from other donors' samples.

The V and J genes are TRBV3-1 and TRBJ1-2; D gene ambiguous. V was trimmed by 1 base and J by 4 bases, leaving 7 bases between them. The germline V gene encodes CDR1 LGHDT and CDR2 YNNKEL (reference sequence). The CDR3 sequence is 13 residues long. The CDR3 nucleotides are TGTGCCAGCAGCCAAGGGGCCCGCTATGGCTACACCTTC. Its protein product is CASSQGARYGYTF.

This clonotype was detected a few times. The gene calls are TRBV5-6 and TRBJ2-6; TRBD1 might be the D (6 bases). Germline V gene sequence: CDR1 SGHDT, CDR2 YYEEEE. Trimming stripped 0 bases from V and 0 bases from J, with 16 bases between. This CDR3 region has 19 residues. The CDR3 sequence is CASSLVQGLLVSGANVLTF. CDR3 nucleotides: TGTGCCAGCAGCTTGGTCCAGGGGCTTCTAGTCTCTGGGGCCAACGTCCTGACTTTC.

This clonotype has ten or more counts. This chain uses TRBV29-1 with TRBJ2-5; 8 bases align to TRBD2. V lost 6 bases, J lost 0 bases, and 0 bases stayed unmatched. This CDR3 has 12 amino acids. Germline V gene lookup returns CDR1 SQVTM and CDR2 ANQGSEA. Here the CDR3 reads CSVRGDQETQYF. The CDR3 DNA sequence: TGCAGCGTGCGGGGGGACCAAGAGACCCAGTACTTC.

This clonotype was detected many times. The J gene is TRBJ2-1, the V gene TRBV19; D ambiguous. There are 13 residues in the CDR3. Germline loops: CDR1 LNHDA, CDR2 SQIVND (reference sequence). Trimming left V 4 bases short and J 7 bases short, with 11 bases between. CDR3 residues: CASSTTGGNEQFF. DNA for the CDR3: TGTGCCAGTAGTACGACCGGCGGTAATGAGCAGTTCTTC.

This clonotype was counted at least ten times. The chain uses TRBV27 and TRBJ1-5; D is unclear. V dropped 1 base and J dropped 11 bases, with 12 bases sitting between them. This CDR3 contains 13 residues. Germline V gene lookup returns CDR1 MNHEY and CDR2 SMNVEV (reference sequence). The DNA for the CDR3 is TGTGCCAGCAGTTTATGGGGAGGTCGAGCCCAGCATTTT. This codes for CASSLWGGRAQHF.

This clonotype was recorded many times. The chain recombines TRBV6-2 or TRBV6-3 with TRBJ2-5, with TRBD1 as a possible D gene (6 bases). CDR1 and CDR2 from the germline V gene are MNHEY and SVGEGT. The V gene lost 4 bases and the J gene lost 5 bases, with 17 bases spanning the gap. This CDR3 comprises 15 residues. In nucleotides, the CDR3 is TGTGCCAGCAGTTCCTTTGACAGGTGGGGTGAGACCCAGTACTTC. Translated, it gives CASSSFDRWGETQYF.

Ten or more counts support this clonotype. The chain links TRBV20-1 to TRBJ1-1; D uncertain. V was pared by 4 bases and J by 1 base, with 16 bases between. The CDR3 has 15 residues. CDR1 DFQATT and CDR2 SNEGSKA come from the germline V gene (reference sequence). CDR3 loop: CSATSMGTANTEAFF. The CDR3 coding sequence is TGCAGTGCTACTTCGATGGGAACCGCGAACACTGAAGCTTTCTTT.

J is TRBJ2-7 and V is TRBV29-1, with 8 bases identical to TRBD1. The trim removed 4 bases at V and 5 bases at J, leaving 7 bases unmatched. Germline V gives CDR1 SQVTM, CDR2 ANQGSEA. There are 13 residues in the CDR3. The CDR3 sequence is CSVVGTGRDEQYF. For the CDR3, the DNA is TGCAGCGTTGTGGGGACAGGTCGCGACGAGCAGTACTTC.

This clonotype was seen a handful of times. The chain links TRBV27 to TRBJ2-3; 8 positions agree with TRBD2. The CDR3 runs to 16 residues. V was clipped by 3 bases and J by 4 bases; unmatched bases: 9. Germline V gene lookup returns CDR1 MNHEY and CDR2 SMNVEV (reference sequence). The CDR3 loop is CASSLFPTGGADTQYF. Here the CDR3 DNA reads TGTGCCAGCAGTTTGTTTCCCACCGGGGGGGCAGATACGCAGTATTTT.

This clonotype was detected many times. The chain has TRBV9 and TRBJ2-3, with TRBD2 as a possible D gene (5 bases). Germline V gene data show CDR1 as SGDLS and CDR2 as YYNGEE. The CDR3 has 14 residues. V shed 2 bases and J shed 2 bases, with 9 bases lying between them. Here the CDR3 reads CASSVQEATDTQYF. The CDR3 bases are TGTGCCAGCAGCGTGCAGGAGGCCACAGATACGCAGTATTTT.

The chain joins TRBV5-4 to TRBJ2-4; possible D gene TRBD1, 5 bases. Trimming removed 1 base at V and 1 base at J, with 12 bases between. Germline V lookup: CDR1 SGHNT, CDR2 YYREEE (reference sequence). CDR3 length: 16 amino acids. The CDR3 nucleotides read TGTGCCAGCAGCTTGAGACAGTCGATCGCCAAAAACATTCAGTACTTC. This codes for CASSLRQSIAKNIQYF.

The CDR3 is CASSVVSGASMNTEAFF. CDR3 in DNA: TGTGCCAGCAGCGTCGTATCTGGGGCCTCGATGAACACTGAAGCTTTCTTT. The chain couples TRBV6-2 or TRBV6-3 to TRBJ1-1; possibly TRBD1 for D (5 bases). CDR1 and CDR2 from the germline V gene are MNHEY and SVGEGT. Deletions cut 6 bases from V and 0 bases from J, with 20 bases between. CDR3 length: 17 residues.

This clonotype was counted many times. This sequence joins TRBV2 and TRBJ1-5; D unclear. Trimming took off 3 bases at V and 2 bases at J, with 11 bases between the two ends. The germline CDR1 and CDR2 sequences are SNHLY and FYNNEI. The CDR3 sequence is 15 residues long. The CDR3 here is CASSDRSGGNQPQHF. The CDR3 DNA follows: TGTGCCAGCAGTGACAGGTCCGGGGGCAATCAGCCCCAGCATTTT.

The V call is TRBV20-1, the J call TRBJ2-7, with 9 bases fitting TRBD2. Germline trimming cut 3 bases from V and 7 bases from J; bases unmatched to any gene: 16. Germline V CDR1 and CDR2: DFQATT, SNEGSKA (reference sequence). This CDR3 spans 16 amino acids. In nucleotides, the CDR3 is TGCAGTGCTAGGGACCCCAGGGCGGGGGGGCCGAAGGAGCAGTACTTC. Protein: CSARDPRAGGPKEQYF.

In this sample, this clonotype turned up many times. This chain joins TRBV18 and TRBJ2-1, with 9 bases that match TRBD2. Looked up from germline, CDR1 is KGHSH and CDR2 is LQKENI. With 2 bases clipped from V and 7 bases from J, the junction kept 6 bases outside the gene matches. The CDR3 spans 15 residues. As DNA, the CDR3 is TGTGCCAGCTCACCATGGCGGGGGGGCGGAAATGAGCAGTTCTTC. This translates into CASSPWRGGGNEQFF.

This clonotype was seen at least ten times. The V call is TRBV20-1, the J call TRBJ2-7; 7 bases are a match to TRBD2. The germline gives CDR1 DFQATT, CDR2 SNEGSKA (reference sequence). The CDR3 runs to 13 residues. V was clipped by 5 bases and J by 0 bases; unmatched bases: 4. In nucleotides, the CDR3 is TGCAGTGCTGGGGGGGAGAGCTCCTACGAGCAGTACTTC. It codes for CSAGGESSYEQYF.

The chain carries TRBV28 and TRBJ2-7, with D tentatively TRBD2 (5 bases). CDR1 is MDHEN, CDR2 SYDVKM, per germline. This CDR3 contains 14 residues. V lost 3 bases to trimming and J lost 2 bases, with 11 bases between them. CDR3 region: CASSFTPGTYEQYF. The CDR3 DNA is TGTGCCAGCAGTTTCACGCCGGGAACCTACGAGCAGTACTTC. The full variable domain, completed using reference TRBV28 and TRBJ2-7, is DVKVTQSSRYLVKRTGEKVFLECVQDMDHENMFWYRQDPGLGLRLIYFSYDVKMKEKGDIPEGYSVSREKKERFSLILESASTNQTSMYLCASSFTPGTYEQYFGPGTRLTVT.

This clonotype was picked up many times. This chain links TRBV2 with TRBJ1-5; unclear D gene. The CDR3 has 14 residues. The germline V and J ends were trimmed by 8 bases and 1 base, with 12 bases remaining between them. Germline V gives CDR1 SNHLY, CDR2 FYNNEI. The CDR3 DNA reads TGTGCCAGCGCTCGGGTGGAGAGCAATCAGCCCCAGCATTTT. It is translated as CASARVESNQPQHF. Combining the CDR3 with reference TRBV2 and TRBJ1-5 gives the whole variable domain EPEVTQTPSHQVTQMGQEVILRCVPISNHLYFYWYRQILGQKVEFLVSFYNNEISEKSEIFDDQFSVERPDGSNFTLKIRSTKLEDSAMYFCASARVESNQPQHFGDGTRLSIL.

The table lists this clonotype with a few counts. The rearrangement uses TRBV20-1 and TRBJ1-2, with D tentatively TRBD1 (6 bases). Trimming pared 6 bases from V and 0 bases from J, leaving 17 bases between. The CDR3 consists of 15 residues. CDR1 and CDR2 from the germline V gene are DFQATT and SNEGSKA (reference sequence). CDR3 nucleotide sequence: TGCAGTGCCCAAGGGGGGACGGGAACTAACTATGGCTACACCTTC. It translates to CSAQGGTGTNYGYTF.

The chain combines TRBV7-8 with TRBJ1-4, with 7 bases matching TRBD1. This CDR3 spans 15 amino acids. The J segment lost 6 bases and the V segment lost 2 bases, leaving 6 bases of the junction unmatched. CDR1 and CDR2 (germline): SGHVS, FQNEAQ. CDR3 nucleotides: TGTGCCAGCAGCTTACGAGGCAGGGGGGATGAAAAACTGTTTTTT. Amino acid sequence: CASSLRGRGDEKLFF. Combining the CDR3 with reference TRBV7-8 and TRBJ1-4 gives the whole variable domain GAGVSQSPRYKVAKRGQDVALRCDPISGHVSLFWYQQALGQGPEFLTYFQNEAQLDKSGLPSDRFFAERPEGSVSTLKIQRTQQEDSAVYLCASSLRGRGDEKLFFGSGTQLSVL.

This clonotype was observed at least ten times. J is TRBJ1-2 and V is TRBV3-1; 9 nucleotides line up with TRBD1. Germline assignment: CDR1 LGHDT and CDR2 YNNKEL (reference sequence). The CDR3 has 14 amino acids. V shed 0 bases and J 8 bases; nucleotides not matched to a gene: 4. The CDR3 here is CASSQDGQGRGYTF. The CDR3 nucleotides read TGTGCCAGCAGCCAAGATGGACAGGGGCGCGGCTACACCTTC.

This rearrangement joins TRBV20-1 to TRBJ1-1; 8 positions match TRBD1. The junction had 5 bases not matched to a gene; V was cut back by 5 bases and J by 6 bases. Germline V lookup: CDR1 DFQATT, CDR2 SNEGSKA (reference sequence). This CDR3 has 12 residues. The CDR3 protein is CSAADRGAEAFF. CDR3 sequence (DNA): TGCAGTGCTGCAGACAGGGGCGCTGAAGCTTTCTTT.

This clonotype has just a few counts. V is TRBV29-1 and J is TRBJ1-5; no definite D call. The V and J ends lost 0 bases and 3 bases respectively, with 6 bases between them. The CDR3 loop spans 13 amino acids. The germline V gene encodes CDR1 SQVTM and CDR2 ANQGSEA. As DNA, the CDR3 is TGCAGCGTTGAAGAGTACGTCAATCAGCCCCAGCATTTT. This codes for CSVEEYVNQPQHF.

This clonotype was observed at least ten times. The chain combines TRBV12-3 or TRBV12-4 with TRBJ2-4; 8 bases map to TRBD1. This CDR3 comprises 14 residues. V was clipped by 5 bases and J by 2 bases; unmatched bases: 2. The CDR3 sequence is CASSRTGTKNIQYF. DNA for the CDR3: TGTGCCAGCAGTCGGACAGGGACCAAAAACATTCAGTACTTC.

There are many counts of this clonotype. The genes are TRBV3-1 and TRBJ2-7; TRBD1 or TRBD2 may be the D gene (5 bases each). This CDR3 comprises 12 residues. V shed 5 bases and J shed 6 bases, with 11 bases lying between them. The V gene's germline CDR1 is LGHDT and CDR2 YNNKEL (reference sequence). CDR3 sequence: CASSDGTLEQYF. Here the CDR3 DNA reads TGTGCCAGCAGCGACGGGACCCTCGAGCAGTACTTC.